Listed below are T cell receptor beta chains from one sample, sequenced in a study of blood T cells in healthy people across ages. TCRdb redid the calling of the 5' RACE reads with MiXCR, one entry per CDR3 protein. The data contain 910,000 or so distinct CDR3 sequences, around 54% of them singletons. Sequencing was performed on blood. These receptor sequences come from an older woman in good health. CDR3s include the opening cysteine and the closing phenylalanine or tryptophan. A D gene is named only where the DNA matches it firmly. The listing skips clone size in some rows; elsewhere it reads once, few, many or a size class.

V,size,D,J,CDR3,DNA
TRBV7-2,-,TRBD1,TRBJ2-7,CASSFGQANYEQYF,TGTGCCAGCAGCTTCGGACAGGCGAACTACGAGCAGTACTTC
TRBV20-1,-,-,TRBJ2-7,CSASSPTDGDERYF,TGCAGTGCAAGTTCCCCGACGGATGGGGACGAGCGGTACTTC
TRBV29-1,-,TRBD1,TRBJ1-2,CSAGDRGSGYTF,TGCAGCGCCGGCGACAGGGGAAGCGGCTACACCTTC
TRBV12-3/TRBV12-4,-,-,TRBJ2-1,CASSLDGYYNEQFF,TGTGCCAGCAGTTTAGACGGGTACTACAATGAGCAGTTCTTC
TRBV2,-,-,TRBJ2-1,CASRPSKGRFPDEQFF,TGTGCCAGCAGACCCAGTAAGGGGAGATTTCCGGATGAGCAGTTCTTC
TRBV4-1,-,TRBD2,TRBJ2-3,CASSPGLAGGPNFLDTQYF,TGCGCCAGCAGCCCGGGACTAGCGGGAGGGCCGAACTTCTTGGATACGCAGTATTTT
TRBV20-1,few,TRBD2,TRBJ2-7,CSVPRTSGTYEQYF,TGCAGTGTCCCTCGGACTAGCGGGACCTACGAGCAGTACTTC
TRBV12-3/TRBV12-4,-,-,TRBJ2-3,CASSSWIQQDTQYF,TGTGCCAGCAGTTCGTGGATCCAACAAGATACGCAGTATTTT
TRBV5-1,-,TRBD2,TRBJ2-1,CASGVTSPRDEQFF,TGCGCCAGCGGAGTGACTAGCCCTAGGGATGAGCAGTTCTTC
TRBV6-5,-,-,TRBJ2-7,CASRGSPDYEQYF,TGTGCCAGCAGGGGGTCCCCTGATTACGAGCAGTACTTC
TRBV7-9,few,TRBD2,TRBJ2-7,CASSPESTSPRGEQYF,TGTGCCAGCAGCCCCGAGTCGACTAGCCCACGGGGCGAGCAGTACTTC
TRBV15,few,-,TRBJ1-2,CATSPGIEANYGYTF,TGTGCCACCAGTCCAGGAATCGAGGCTAACTATGGCTACACCTTC
TRBV7-9,-,TRBD2,TRBJ2-1,CASSSRTSGTLSYNEQFF,TGTGCCAGCAGCTCGCGGACTAGCGGGACGTTATCCTACAATGAGCAGTTCTTC
TRBV12-5,-,TRBD2,TRBJ2-5,CASGSGLAGETQYF,TGTGCTAGTGGTTCGGGACTAGCGGGGGAGACCCAGTACTTC
TRBV11-3,-,-,TRBJ2-2,CASQSRGAGNTGELFF,TGTGCCAGCCAATCGAGGGGGGCAGGGAACACCGGGGAGCTGTTTTTT
TRBV6-1,-,-,TRBJ1-1,CASSEGGWPEAFF,TGTGCCAGCAGTGAAGGGGGATGGCCTGAAGCTTTCTTT
TRBV7-2,-,-,TRBJ2-7,CASSLDPRGSYEQYF,TGTGCCAGCAGCTTAGACCCAAGAGGGTCCTACGAGCAGTACTTC
TRBV18,-,-,TRBJ2-7,CASSPAHTSRRGYEQYF,TGTGCCAGCTCACCAGCCCACACGTCGCGCAGGGGCTACGAGCAGTACTTC
TRBV20-1,few,TRBD2,TRBJ2-3,CSASLVAGDADTQYF,TGCAGTGCTAGCCTGGTAGCGGGAGATGCAGATACGCAGTATTTT
TRBV27,-,-,TRBJ2-7,CASSLGLLSYEQYF,TGTGCCAGCAGTTTAGGGCTTTTGTCCTACGAGCAGTACTTC
TRBV29-1,-,-,TRBJ2-1,CSVRTSNEQFF,TGCAGCGTTAGGACAAGCAATGAGCAGTTCTTC
TRBV9,-,TRBD1,TRBJ2-5,CASSMGQLQETQYF,TGTGCCAGCAGCATGGGACAGCTACAAGAGACCCAGTACTTC
TRBV6-2/TRBV6-3,-,TRBD1,TRBJ2-2,CASRRHGQGDTGELFF,TGTGCCAGCAGACGTCACGGGCAGGGGGACACCGGGGAGCTGTTTTTT
TRBV28,-,-,TRBJ2-3,CASSLRALGDTQYF,TGTGCCAGCAGTTTAAGGGCCCTTGGGGATACGCAGTATTTT
TRBV20-1,once,-,TRBJ2-3,CSASRVGRSTDTQYF,TGCAGTGCTAGCCGGGTGGGGAGAAGCACAGATACGCAGTATTTT
TRBV5-6,-,TRBD2,TRBJ2-7,CASSPGLQYEQYF,TGTGCCAGCTCCCCGGGACTACAATACGAGCAGTACTTC
TRBV28,-,TRBD1,TRBJ2-3,CASSDPGQGTDTQYF,TGTGCCAGCAGTGATCCGGGACAGGGCACAGATACGCAGTATTTT
TRBV7-9,-,-,TRBJ1-4,CASSSKGGNEKLFF,TGTGCCAGCAGCTCAAAGGGGGGTAATGAAAAACTGTTTTTT
TRBV20-1,-,TRBD1,TRBJ1-6,CSADSTGWYNSPLHF,TGCAGTGCCGATTCGACAGGGTGGTATAATTCACCCCTCCACTTT
TRBV6-6,-,-,TRBJ2-7,CASKDGKSSYEQYF,TGTGCCAGTAAGGACGGGAAAAGCTCCTACGAGCAGTACTTC
TRBV4-1,few,-,TRBJ2-7,CASSQGRDSAYEQYF,TGCGCCAGCAGCCAAGGCCGGGACTCGGCCTACGAGCAGTACTTC
TRBV7-8,few,TRBD1,TRBJ1-5,CASSSNRGIGVDQPQHF,TGTGCCAGCAGCTCCAACAGGGGGATTGGAGTCGATCAGCCCCAGCATTTT
TRBV5-5,few,TRBD2,TRBJ2-5,CASSFGLAGAETQYF,TGTGCCAGCAGCTTTGGTCTAGCGGGAGCTGAGACCCAGTACTTC
TRBV27,-,-,TRBJ2-7,CASSFGQTPYEQYF,TGTGCCAGCAGTTTCGGACAGACCCCTTACGAGCAGTACTTC
TRBV4-1,-,TRBD1,TRBJ2-7,CASSQGAGGCYEQYF,TGCGCCAGCAGCCAAGGGGCAGGGGGCTGTTACGAGCAGTACTTC
TRBV12-3/TRBV12-4,-,-,TRBJ2-1,CASSLVRGEQFF,TGTGCCAGCAGCCTCGTCAGAGGGGAGCAGTTCTTC
TRBV6-6,few,-,TRBJ2-7,CASSTRDGPYEQYF,TGTGCCAGCAGCACCCGGGACGGACCCTACGAGCAGTACTTC